This TCR beta chain was recorded in a study of T cell responses to AZD1222 COVID-19 vaccine. Study outcomes and limitations: The number of AZD1222 recipients seropositive at baseline was only five to seven. Among spike-specific TCRs, nearly half reportedly target unmutated variant regions. Donors, mostly white British, included more females; clonal diversity was possibly underestimated.

Comment on this clone: The antigen remains unidentified.

TCRdb's copy holds only in-frame clones and misses some; the assay was immunoSEQ multiplex PCR. Among about 180,000 clones listed, almost 90% were seen once. The specimen was peripheral blood, collected on day 0 of AZD1222 vaccination. This TCR was recovered from an adult in good health.

The CDR3 bases are TGTGCCAGCAGCTTAACGCGGACAGGGGCCTATGGCTACACCTTC. Translation gives CASSLTRTGAYGYTF. The chain couples TRBV7-3 to TRBJ1-2; 9 bases are shared with TRBD1. The CDR3 totals 15 residues. Germline V CDR1 and CDR2: SGHTA, FQGTGA. Trimming at V came to 0 bases and at J to 4 bases, leaving 3 bases not matched to a gene. The whole variable domain, filled in from reference TRBV7-3 and TRBJ1-2, reads GAGVSQTPSNKVTEKGKYVELRCDPISGHTALYWYRQSLGQGPEFLIYFQGTGAADDSGLPNDRFFAVRPEGSVSTLKIQRTERGDSAVYLCASSLTRTGAYGYTFGSGTRLTVV.